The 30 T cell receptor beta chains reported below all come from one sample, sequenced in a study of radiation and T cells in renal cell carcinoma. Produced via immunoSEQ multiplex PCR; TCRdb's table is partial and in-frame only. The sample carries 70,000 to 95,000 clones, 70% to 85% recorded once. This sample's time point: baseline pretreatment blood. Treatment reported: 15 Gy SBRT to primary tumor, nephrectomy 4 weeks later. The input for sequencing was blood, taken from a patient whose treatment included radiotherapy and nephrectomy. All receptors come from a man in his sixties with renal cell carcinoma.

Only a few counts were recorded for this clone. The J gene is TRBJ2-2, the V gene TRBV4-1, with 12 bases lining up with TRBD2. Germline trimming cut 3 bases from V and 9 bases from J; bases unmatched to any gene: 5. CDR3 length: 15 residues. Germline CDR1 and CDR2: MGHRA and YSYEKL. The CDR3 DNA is TGCGCCAGCAGCCAGCCTAGCGGGAGGGCCAGGGAGCTGTTTTTT. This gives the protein CASSQPSGRARELFF.

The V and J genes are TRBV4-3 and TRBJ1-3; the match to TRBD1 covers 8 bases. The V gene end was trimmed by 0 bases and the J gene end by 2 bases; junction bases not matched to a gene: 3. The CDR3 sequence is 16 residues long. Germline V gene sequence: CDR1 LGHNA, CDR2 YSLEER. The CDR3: CASSQDSGGTGNTIYF. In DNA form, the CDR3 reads TGCGCCAGCAGCCAAGATTCAGGGGGCACTGGAAACACCATATATTTT.

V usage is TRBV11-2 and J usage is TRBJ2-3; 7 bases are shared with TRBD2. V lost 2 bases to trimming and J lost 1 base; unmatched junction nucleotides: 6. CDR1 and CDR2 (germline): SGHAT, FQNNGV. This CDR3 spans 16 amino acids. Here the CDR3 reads CASSLMTGGGTDTQYF. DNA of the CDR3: TGTGCCAGCAGCTTAATGACGGGAGGTGGCACAGATACGCAGTATTTT.

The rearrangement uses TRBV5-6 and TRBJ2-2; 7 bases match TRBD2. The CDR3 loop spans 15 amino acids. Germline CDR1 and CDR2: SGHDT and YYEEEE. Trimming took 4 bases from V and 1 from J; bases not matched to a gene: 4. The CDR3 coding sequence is TGTGCCAGCAGCACGGGACTACTGAACACCGGGGAGCTGTTTTTT. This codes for CASSTGLLNTGELFF.

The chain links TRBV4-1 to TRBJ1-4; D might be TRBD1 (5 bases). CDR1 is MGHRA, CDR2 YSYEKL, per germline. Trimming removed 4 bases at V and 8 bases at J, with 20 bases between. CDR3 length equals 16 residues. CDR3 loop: CASSLLHGTGYEKLFF. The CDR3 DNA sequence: TGCGCCAGCAGCCTCTTACACGGGACGGGTTACGAAAAACTGTTTTTT.

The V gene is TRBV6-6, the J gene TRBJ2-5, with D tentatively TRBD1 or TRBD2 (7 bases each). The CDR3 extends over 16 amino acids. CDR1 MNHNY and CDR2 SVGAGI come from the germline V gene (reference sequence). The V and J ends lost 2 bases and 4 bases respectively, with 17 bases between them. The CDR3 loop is CASSYPAQGGGETQYF. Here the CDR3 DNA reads TGTGCCAGCAGTTACCCGGCCCAGGGGGGGGGAGAGACCCAGTACTTC.

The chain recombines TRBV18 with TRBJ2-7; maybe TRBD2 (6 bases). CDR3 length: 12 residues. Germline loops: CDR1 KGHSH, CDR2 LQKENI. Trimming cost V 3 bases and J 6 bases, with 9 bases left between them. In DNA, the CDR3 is TGTGCCAGCTCACCGGGGACTTTCGAGCAGTACTTC. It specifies CASSPGTFEQYF.

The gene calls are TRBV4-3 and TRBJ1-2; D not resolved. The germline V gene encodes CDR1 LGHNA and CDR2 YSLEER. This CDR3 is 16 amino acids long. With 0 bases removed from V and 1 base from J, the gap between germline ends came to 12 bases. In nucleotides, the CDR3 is TGCGCCAGCAGCCAAGAAGCTTTTCACAGTAACTATGGCTACACCTTC. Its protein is CASSQEAFHSNYGYTF.

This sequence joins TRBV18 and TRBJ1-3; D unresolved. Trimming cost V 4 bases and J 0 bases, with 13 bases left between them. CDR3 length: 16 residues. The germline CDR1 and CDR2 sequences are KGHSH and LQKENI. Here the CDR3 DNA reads TGTGCCAGCTCACTGGGAGGGCCGAACTCTGGAAACACCATATATTTT. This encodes CASSLGGPNSGNTIYF.

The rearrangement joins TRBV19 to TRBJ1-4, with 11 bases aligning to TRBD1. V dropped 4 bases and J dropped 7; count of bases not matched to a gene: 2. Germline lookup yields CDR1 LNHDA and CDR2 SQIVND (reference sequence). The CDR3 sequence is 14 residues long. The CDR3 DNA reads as TGTGCCAGTAGTAGGACAGGGGGCGCTGAAAAACTGTTTTTT. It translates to CASSRTGGAEKLFF.

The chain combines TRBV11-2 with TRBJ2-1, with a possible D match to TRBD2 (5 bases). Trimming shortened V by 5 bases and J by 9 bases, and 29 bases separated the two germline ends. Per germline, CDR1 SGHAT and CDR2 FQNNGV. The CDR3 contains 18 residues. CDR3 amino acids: CASSPRGTNTLSVIEQFF. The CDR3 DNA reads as TGTGCCAGCAGCCCTCGGGGAACGAATACCCTCTCTGTGATTGAGCAGTTCTTC.

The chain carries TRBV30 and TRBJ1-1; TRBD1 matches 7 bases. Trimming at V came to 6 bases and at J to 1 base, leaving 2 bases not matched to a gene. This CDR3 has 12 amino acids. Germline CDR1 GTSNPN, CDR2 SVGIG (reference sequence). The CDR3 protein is CACHRGNTEAFF. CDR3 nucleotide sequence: TGTGCCTGCCACAGGGGGAACACTGAAGCTTTCTTT.

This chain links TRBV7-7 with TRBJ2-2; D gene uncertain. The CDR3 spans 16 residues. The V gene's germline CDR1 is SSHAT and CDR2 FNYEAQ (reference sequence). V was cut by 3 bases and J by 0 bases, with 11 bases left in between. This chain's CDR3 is CASSLARTANTGELFF. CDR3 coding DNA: TGTGCCAGCAGCTTGGCCCGGACGGCGAACACCGGGGAGCTGTTTTTT.

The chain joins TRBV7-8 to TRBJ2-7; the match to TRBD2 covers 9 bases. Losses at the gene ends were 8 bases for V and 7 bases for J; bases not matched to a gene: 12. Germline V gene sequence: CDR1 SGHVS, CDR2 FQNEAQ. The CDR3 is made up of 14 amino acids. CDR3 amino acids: CASVTSGRQGEQYF. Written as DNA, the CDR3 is TGTGCCAGCGTAACTAGCGGGCGCCAAGGGGAGCAGTACTTC.

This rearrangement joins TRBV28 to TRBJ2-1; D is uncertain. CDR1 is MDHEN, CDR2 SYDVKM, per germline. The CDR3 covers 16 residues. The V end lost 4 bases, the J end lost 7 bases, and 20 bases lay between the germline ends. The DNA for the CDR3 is TGTGCCAGCAGTTCACCTCCTCCGAGGAGCATGAATGAGCAGTTCTTC. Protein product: CASSSPPPRSMNEQFF.

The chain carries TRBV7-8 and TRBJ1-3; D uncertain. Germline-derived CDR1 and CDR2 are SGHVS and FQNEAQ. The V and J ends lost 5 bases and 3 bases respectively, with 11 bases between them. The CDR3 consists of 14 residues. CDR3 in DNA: TGTGCCAGCAGCCCCGGGAGAATTGGAAACACCATATATTTT. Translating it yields CASSPGRIGNTIYF.

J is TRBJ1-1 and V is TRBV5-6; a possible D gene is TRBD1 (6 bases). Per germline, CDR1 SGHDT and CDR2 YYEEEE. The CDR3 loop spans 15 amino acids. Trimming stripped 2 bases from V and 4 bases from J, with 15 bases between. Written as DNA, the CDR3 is TGTGCCAGCAGCTTTAATCAGGGGCAGGGCACTGAAGCTTTCTTT. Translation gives CASSFNQGQGTEAFF.

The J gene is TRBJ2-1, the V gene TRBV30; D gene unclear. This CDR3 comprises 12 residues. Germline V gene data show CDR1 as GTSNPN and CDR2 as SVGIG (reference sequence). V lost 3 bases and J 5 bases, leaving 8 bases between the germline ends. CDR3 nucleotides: TGTGCCTGGAGCCCACTTCACAATGAGCAGTTCTTC. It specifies CAWSPLHNEQFF.

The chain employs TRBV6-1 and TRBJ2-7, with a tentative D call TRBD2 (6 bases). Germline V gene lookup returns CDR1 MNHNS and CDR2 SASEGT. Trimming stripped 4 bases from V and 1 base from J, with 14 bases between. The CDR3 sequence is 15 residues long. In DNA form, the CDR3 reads TGTGCCAGCAGTGTTGAAGCGGAGGGTTCCTACGAGCAGTACTTC. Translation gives CASSVEAEGSYEQYF.

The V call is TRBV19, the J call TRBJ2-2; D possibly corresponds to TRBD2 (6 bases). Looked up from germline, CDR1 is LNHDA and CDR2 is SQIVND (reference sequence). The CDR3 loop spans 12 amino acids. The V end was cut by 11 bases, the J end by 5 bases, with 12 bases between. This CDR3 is CASRRGTGELFF. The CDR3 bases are TGTGCCTCCAGGCGGGGAACCGGGGAGCTGTTTTTT.

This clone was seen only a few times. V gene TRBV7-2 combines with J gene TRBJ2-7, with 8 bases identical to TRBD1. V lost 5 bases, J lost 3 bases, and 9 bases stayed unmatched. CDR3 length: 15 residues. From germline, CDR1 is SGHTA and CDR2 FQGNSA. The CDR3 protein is CASSQRTGTDYEQYF. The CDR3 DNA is TGTGCCAGCAGCCAAAGGACAGGGACGGACTACGAGCAGTACTTC.

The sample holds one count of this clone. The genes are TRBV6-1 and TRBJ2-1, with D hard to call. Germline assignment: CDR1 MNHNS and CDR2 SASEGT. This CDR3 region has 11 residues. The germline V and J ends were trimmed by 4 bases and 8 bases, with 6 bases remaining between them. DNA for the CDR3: TGTGCCAGCAGTGTTTGGGATGAGCAGTTCTTC. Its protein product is CASSVWDEQFF.

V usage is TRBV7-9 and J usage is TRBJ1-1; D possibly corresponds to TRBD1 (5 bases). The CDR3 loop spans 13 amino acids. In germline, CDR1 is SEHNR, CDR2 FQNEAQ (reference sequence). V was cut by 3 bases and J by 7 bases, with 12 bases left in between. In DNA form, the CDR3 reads TGTGCCAGCAGCTTGTGGGACGGAGGTGAAGCTTTCTTT. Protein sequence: CASSLWDGGEAFF. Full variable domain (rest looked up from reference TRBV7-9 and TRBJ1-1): DTGVSQNPRHKITKRGQNVTFRCDPISEHNRLYWYRQTLGQGPEFLTYFQNEAQLEKSRLLSDRFSAERPKGSFSTLEIQRTEQGDSAMYLCASSLWDGGEAFFGQGTRLTVV.

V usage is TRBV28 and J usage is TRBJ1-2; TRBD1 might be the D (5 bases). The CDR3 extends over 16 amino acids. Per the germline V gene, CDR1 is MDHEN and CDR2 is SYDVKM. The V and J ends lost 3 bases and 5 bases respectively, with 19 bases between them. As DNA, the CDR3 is TGTGCCAGCAGTTTTCTAGATAGGACACCCTCATATGGCTACACCTTC. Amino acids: CASSFLDRTPSYGYTF.

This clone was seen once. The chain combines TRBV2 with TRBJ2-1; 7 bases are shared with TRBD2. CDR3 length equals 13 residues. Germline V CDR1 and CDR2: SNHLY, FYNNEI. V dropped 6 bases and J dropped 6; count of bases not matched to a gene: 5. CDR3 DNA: TGTGCCAGCAGGAGCGGGGTTACCAATGAGCAGTTCTTC. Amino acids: CASRSGVTNEQFF.

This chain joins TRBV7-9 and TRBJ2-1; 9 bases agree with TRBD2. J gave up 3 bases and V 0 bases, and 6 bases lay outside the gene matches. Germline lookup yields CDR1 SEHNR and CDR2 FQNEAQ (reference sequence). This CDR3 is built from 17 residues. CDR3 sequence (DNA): TGTGCCAGCAGCTTAGCTGCGGCGGGAGGGTTCTACAATGAGCAGTTCTTC. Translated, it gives CASSLAAAGGFYNEQFF.

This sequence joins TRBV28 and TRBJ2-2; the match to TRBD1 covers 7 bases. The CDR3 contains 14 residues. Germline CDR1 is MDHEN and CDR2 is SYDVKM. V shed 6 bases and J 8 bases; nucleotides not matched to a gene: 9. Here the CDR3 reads CASRPTGDRGELFF. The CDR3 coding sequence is TGTGCCAGCAGACCTACAGGGGATAGGGGGGAGCTGTTTTTT.

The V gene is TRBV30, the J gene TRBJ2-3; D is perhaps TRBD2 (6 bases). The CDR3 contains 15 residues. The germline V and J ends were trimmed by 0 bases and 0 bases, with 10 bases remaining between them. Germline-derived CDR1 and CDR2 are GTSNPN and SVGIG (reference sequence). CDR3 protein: CAWSVGGFSTDTQYF. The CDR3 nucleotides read TGTGCCTGGAGTGTCGGGGGTTTTAGCACAGATACGCAGTATTTT.

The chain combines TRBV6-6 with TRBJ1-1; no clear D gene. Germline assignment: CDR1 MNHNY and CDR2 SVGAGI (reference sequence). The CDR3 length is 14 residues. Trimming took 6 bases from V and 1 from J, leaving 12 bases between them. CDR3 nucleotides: TGTGCCAGCAGCCCCCGACACCAGAACACTGAAGCTTTCTTT. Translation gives CASSPRHQNTEAFF.

CDR3 nucleotide sequence: TGTGCCAGCAGCTCGGACGGGTACGAGCAGTACTTC. Translating it yields CASSSDGYEQYF. This chain links TRBV7-9 with TRBJ2-7, with D unresolved. V dropped 4 bases and J dropped 4 bases, with 8 bases sitting between them. Germline V gene sequence: CDR1 SEHNR, CDR2 FQNEAQ (reference sequence). This CDR3 is built from 12 residues.